This entry is about one T cell receptor beta chain. This entry is derived from a study of blood T cell repertoires in COVID-19. Libraries were prepared by immunoSEQ multiplex PCR; TCRdb keeps only in-frame clonotypes and omits some of them. The profile shows 200,000 to 250,000 clones, under 85% of them singletons. The Seattle patients, enrolled during active infection, were followed longitudinally. Sequencing was performed on peripheral blood. The receptor comes from a woman younger than 45 with COVID-19, enrolled during active disease.

This chain's CDR3 is CASSLPGLARNNEQFF. CDR3 coding DNA: TGTGCCAGCAGTCTACCGGGACTAGCGAGGAACAATGAGCAGTTCTTC. V gene TRBV27 combines with J gene TRBJ2-1; 10 bases match TRBD2. V was clipped by 5 bases and J by 5 bases; unmatched bases: 9. This CDR3 is built from 16 residues. Germline V gene data show CDR1 as MNHEY and CDR2 as SMNVEV (reference sequence).